The next 8 T cell receptor beta chains were all read from a single sample in a study of HIV-infected patients and healthy controls. TCRdb reprocessed the 5' RACE reads with MiXCR, giving one entry per CDR3 protein. Seen here are some 20,000 distinct CDR3 sequences, roughly 20% observed once, and the top ten hold approximately 33%. Sample: CD8+ T cells from blood. The receptors stem from a human donor in good health.

This clonotype was picked up a small number of times. The chain carries TRBV20-1 and TRBJ2-7; TRBD1 or TRBD2 may be the D gene (6 bases each). The germline V and J ends were trimmed by 0 bases and 0 bases, with 15 bases remaining between them. Germline V CDR1 and CDR2: DFQATT, SNEGSKA (reference sequence). This CDR3 has 16 amino acids. The CDR3 protein is CSARDLGGRASYEQYF. The CDR3 DNA is TGCAGTGCTAGAGATTTAGGGGGGCGAGCCTCCTACGAGCAGTACTTC.

This clonotype was observed a few times. J is TRBJ2-7 and V is TRBV20-1; the D gene is possibly TRBD1 (6 bases). The ends were cut back, 1 base at V and 6 bases at J, with 13 bases in the middle. This CDR3 is 13 amino acids long. The germline CDR1 and CDR2 sequences are DFQATT and SNEGSKA (reference sequence). CDR3: CSARVQGTSEQYF. The CDR3 DNA reads as TGCAGTGCTAGAGTGCAGGGGACGAGCGAGCAGTACTTC.

There are a few counts of this clonotype. The rearrangement joins TRBV20-1 to TRBJ2-7; the match to TRBD2 covers 13 bases. This CDR3 spans 17 amino acids. Germline-derived CDR1 and CDR2 are DFQATT and SNEGSKA (reference sequence). V lost 2 bases and J lost 2; bases outside the gene matches: 9. The CDR3 spells CSARTTGLAGNAYEQYF. CDR3 nucleotide sequence: TGCAGTGCTAGAACAACGGGACTAGCGGGAAATGCCTACGAGCAGTACTTC.

The V and J genes are TRBV4-1 and TRBJ2-3; D uncertain. V lost 0 bases and J 1 base, leaving 14 bases between the germline ends. The CDR3 runs 17 residues. Germline CDR1 MGHRA, CDR2 YSYEKL. CDR3 DNA sequence: TGCGCCAGCAGCCAAGATCCAGACCTTATCCGCACAGATACGCAGTATTTT. It specifies CASSQDPDLIRTDTQYF.

This clonotype was detected many times. This chain uses TRBV18 with TRBJ1-2; 9 bases fit TRBD1. The trim removed 2 bases at V and 7 bases at J, leaving 2 bases unmatched. Germline-derived CDR1 and CDR2 are KGHSH and LQKENI. The CDR3 covers 13 residues. The CDR3 DNA reads TGTGCCAGCTCACCAACAGGGGGCAGTGGCTACACCTTC. It is translated as CASSPTGGSGYTF. Drawing the rest from reference TRBV18 and TRBJ1-2, the complete variable domain is NAGVMQNPRHLVRRRGQEARLRCSPMKGHSHVYWYRQLPEEGLKFMVYLQKENIIDESGMPKERFSAEFPKEGPSILRIQQVVRGDSAAYFCASSPTGGSGYTFGSGTRLTVV.

The chain couples TRBV7-3 to TRBJ2-2, with 9 bases that match TRBD2. CDR1 is SGHTA and CDR2 is FQGTGA in the germline V gene. The CDR3 consists of 18 residues. V was pared by 5 bases and J by 0 bases, with 10 bases of the junction left unmatched. CDR3 nucleotide sequence: TGTGCCAGCAGCCTACCCTGCATAGCGGGGGCGAACACCGGGGAGCTGTTTTTT. This codes for CASSLPCIAGANTGELFF.

Ten or more counts support this clonotype. The chain carries TRBV12-3 or TRBV12-4 and TRBJ2-1, with 9 positions matching TRBD1. With 3 bases clipped from V and 7 bases from J, the junction kept 7 bases outside the gene matches. The CDR3 covers 15 residues. DNA for the CDR3: TGTGCCAGCAGTTTTTGGGACAGGGCAAGGAATGAGCAGTTCTTC. This gives the protein CASSFWDRARNEQFF.

In this sample, this clonotype turned up many times. The chain combines TRBV29-1 with TRBJ2-3; 10 nucleotides align to TRBD2. CDR1 SQVTM and CDR2 ANQGSEA come from the germline V gene. The CDR3 is made up of 16 amino acids. V dropped 4 bases and J dropped 0; count of bases not matched to a gene: 7. The CDR3 DNA reads TGCAGCGTTGTACCCGAGCGGGAGGGCAGCACAGATACGCAGTATTTT. It specifies CSVVPEREGSTDTQYF.